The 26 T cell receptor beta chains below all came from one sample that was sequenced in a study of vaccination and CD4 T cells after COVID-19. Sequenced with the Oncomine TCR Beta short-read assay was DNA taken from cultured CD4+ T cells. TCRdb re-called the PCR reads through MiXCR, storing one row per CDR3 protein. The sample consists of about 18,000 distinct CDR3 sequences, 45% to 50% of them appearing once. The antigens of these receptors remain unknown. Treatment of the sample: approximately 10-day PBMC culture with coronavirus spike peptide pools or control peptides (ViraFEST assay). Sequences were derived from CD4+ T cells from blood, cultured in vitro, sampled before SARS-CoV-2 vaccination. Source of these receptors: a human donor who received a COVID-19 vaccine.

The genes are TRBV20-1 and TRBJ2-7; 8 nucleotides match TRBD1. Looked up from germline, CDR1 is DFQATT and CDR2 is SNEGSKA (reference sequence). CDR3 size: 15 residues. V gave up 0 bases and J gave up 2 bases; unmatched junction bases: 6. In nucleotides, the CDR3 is TGCAGTGCTAGAGATAGGACAGGGAGGACCTACGAGCAGTACTTC. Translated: CSARDRTGRTYEQYF.

The CDR3, as DNA: TGCAGTGCCGCTAGCGGGGGGGCCTCAGATACGCAGTATTTT. This gives the protein CSAASGGASDTQYF. This rearrangement joins TRBV20-1 to TRBJ2-3; 12 bases line up with TRBD2. Losses at the gene ends were 6 bases for V and 4 bases for J; bases not matched to a gene: 5. The CDR3 extends over 14 amino acids. The germline gives CDR1 DFQATT, CDR2 SNEGSKA (reference sequence).

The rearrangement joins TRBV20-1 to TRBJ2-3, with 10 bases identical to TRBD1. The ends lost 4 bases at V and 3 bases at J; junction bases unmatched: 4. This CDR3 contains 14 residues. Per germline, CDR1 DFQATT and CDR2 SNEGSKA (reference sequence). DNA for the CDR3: TGCAGTGCTACCAGACAGGGGGCAACAGATACGCAGTATTTT. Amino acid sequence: CSATRQGATDTQYF.

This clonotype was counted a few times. The CDR3 spells CASTLMGYEQYF. CDR3 DNA sequence: TGTGCCAGCACTTTGATGGGTTACGAGCAGTACTTC. V is TRBV7-2 and J is TRBJ2-7; the D is unclear. The V gene lost 7 bases and the J gene lost 4 bases, with 11 bases spanning the gap. There are 12 residues in the CDR3. Germline V gene data show CDR1 as SGHTA and CDR2 as FQGNSA. Full variable domain (rest looked up from reference TRBV7-2 and TRBJ2-7): GAGVSQSPSNKVTEKGKDVELRCDPISGHTALYWYRQSLGQGLEFLIYFQGNSAPDKSGLPSDRFSAERTGGSVSTLTIQRTQQEDSAVYLCASTLMGYEQYFGPGTRLTVT.

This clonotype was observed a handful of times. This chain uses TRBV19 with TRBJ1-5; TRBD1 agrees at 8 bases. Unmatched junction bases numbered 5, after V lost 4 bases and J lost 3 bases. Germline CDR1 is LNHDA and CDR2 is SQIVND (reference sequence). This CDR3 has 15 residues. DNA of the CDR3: TGTGCCAGTAGTAGTGGGACAGGTGACAATCAGCCCCAGCATTTT. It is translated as CASSSGTGDNQPQHF.

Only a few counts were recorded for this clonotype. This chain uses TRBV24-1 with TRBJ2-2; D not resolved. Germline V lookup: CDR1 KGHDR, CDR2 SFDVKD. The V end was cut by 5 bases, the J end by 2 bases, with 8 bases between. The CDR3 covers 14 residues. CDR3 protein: CATSADGNTGELFF. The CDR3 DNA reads TGTGCCACCAGTGCCGACGGTAACACCGGGGAGCTGTTTTTT.

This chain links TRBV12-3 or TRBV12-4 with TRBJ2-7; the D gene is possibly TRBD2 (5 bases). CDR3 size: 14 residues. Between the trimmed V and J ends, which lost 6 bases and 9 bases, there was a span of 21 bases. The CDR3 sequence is CASSEILRGSGQYF. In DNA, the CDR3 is TGTGCCAGCAGCGAGATCCTCCGCGGGTCGGGGCAGTACTTC.

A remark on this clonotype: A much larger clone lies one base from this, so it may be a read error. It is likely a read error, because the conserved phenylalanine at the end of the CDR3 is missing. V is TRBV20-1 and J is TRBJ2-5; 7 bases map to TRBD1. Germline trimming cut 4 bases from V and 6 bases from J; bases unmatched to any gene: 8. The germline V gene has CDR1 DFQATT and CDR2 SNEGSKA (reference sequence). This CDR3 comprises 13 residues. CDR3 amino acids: CSAKETGIKTQYL. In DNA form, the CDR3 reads TGCAGTGCTAAAGAGACAGGGATAAAGACCCAGTACCTC.

The chain's CDR3 is CASTVRGYEQYF. The CDR3 coding sequence is TGTGCCAGCACCGTCAGGGGCTACGAGCAGTACTTC. The chain recombines TRBV2 with TRBJ2-7; TRBD1 might be the D (6 bases). The germline V gene encodes CDR1 SNHLY and CDR2 FYNNEI. The CDR3 sequence is 12 residues long. The ends were cut back, 7 bases at V and 3 bases at J, with 10 bases in the middle.

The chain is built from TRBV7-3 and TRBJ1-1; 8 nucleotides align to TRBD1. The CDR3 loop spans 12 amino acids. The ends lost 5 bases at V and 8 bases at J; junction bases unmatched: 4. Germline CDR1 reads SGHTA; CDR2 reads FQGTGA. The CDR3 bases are TGTGCCAGCAGCCTCGGACAGGGCGAAGCTTTCTTT. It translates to CASSLGQGEAFF.

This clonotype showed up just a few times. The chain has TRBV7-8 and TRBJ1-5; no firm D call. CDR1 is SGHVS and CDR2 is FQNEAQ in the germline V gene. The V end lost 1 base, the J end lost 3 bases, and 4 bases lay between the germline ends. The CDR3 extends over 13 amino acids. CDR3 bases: TGTGCCAGCAGCTTAGTGGTCAATCAGCCCCAGCATTTT. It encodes CASSLVVNQPQHF.

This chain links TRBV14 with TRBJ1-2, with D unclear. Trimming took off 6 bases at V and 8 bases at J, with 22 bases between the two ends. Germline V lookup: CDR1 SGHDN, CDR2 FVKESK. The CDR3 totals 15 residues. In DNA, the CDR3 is TGTGCCAGCAGTCGGTCCCACAGCCCGGATGGGGGCTACACCTTC. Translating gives CASSRSHSPDGGYTF. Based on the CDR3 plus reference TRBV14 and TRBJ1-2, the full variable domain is EAGVTQFPSHSVIEKGQTVTLRCDPISGHDNLYWYRRVMGKEIKFLLHFVKESKQDESGMPNNRFLAERTGGTYSTLKVQPAELEDSGVYFCASSRSHSPDGGYTFGSGTRLTVV.

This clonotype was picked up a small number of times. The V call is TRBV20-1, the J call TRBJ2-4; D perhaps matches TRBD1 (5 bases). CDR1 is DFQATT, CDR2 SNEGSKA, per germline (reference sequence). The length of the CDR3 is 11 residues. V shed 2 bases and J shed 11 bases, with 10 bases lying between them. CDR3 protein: CSARPQGVQYF. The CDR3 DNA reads TGCAGTGCTAGACCTCAGGGCGTTCAGTACTTC.

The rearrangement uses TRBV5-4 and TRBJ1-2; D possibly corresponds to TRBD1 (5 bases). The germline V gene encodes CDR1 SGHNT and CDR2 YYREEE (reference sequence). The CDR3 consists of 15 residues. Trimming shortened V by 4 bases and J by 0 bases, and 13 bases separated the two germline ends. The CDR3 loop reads CASSRDHTSNYGYTF. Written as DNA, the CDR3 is TGTGCCAGCAGCCGGGACCATACTTCTAACTATGGCTACACCTTC.

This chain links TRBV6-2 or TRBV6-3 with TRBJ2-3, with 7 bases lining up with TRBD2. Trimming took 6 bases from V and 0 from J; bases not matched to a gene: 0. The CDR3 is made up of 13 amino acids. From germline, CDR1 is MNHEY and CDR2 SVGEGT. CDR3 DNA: TGTGCCAGCAGGCGGGGGAGCACAGATACGCAGTATTTT. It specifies CASRRGSTDTQYF.

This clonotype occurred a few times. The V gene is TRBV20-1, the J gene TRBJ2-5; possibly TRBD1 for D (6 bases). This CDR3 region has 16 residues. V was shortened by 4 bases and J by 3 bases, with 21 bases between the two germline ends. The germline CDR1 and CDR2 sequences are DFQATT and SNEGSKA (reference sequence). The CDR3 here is CSANSASKDSKETQYF. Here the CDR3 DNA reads TGCAGTGCTAATTCGGCGTCTAAGGACAGTAAAGAGACCCAGTACTTC.

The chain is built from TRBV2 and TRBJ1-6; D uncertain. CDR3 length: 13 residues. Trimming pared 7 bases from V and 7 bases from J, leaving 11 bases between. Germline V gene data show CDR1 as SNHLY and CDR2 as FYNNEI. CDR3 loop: CASKGSENSPLHF. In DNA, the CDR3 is TGTGCCAGCAAGGGTAGTGAGAATTCACCCCTCCACTTT.

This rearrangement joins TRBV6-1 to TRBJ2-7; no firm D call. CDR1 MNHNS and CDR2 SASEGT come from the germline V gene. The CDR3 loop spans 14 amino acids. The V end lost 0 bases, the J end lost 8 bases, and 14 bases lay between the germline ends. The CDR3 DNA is TGTGCCAGCAGTGAAGCGCGCGGAAATACGAAGCAGTACTTC. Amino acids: CASSEARGNTKQYF.

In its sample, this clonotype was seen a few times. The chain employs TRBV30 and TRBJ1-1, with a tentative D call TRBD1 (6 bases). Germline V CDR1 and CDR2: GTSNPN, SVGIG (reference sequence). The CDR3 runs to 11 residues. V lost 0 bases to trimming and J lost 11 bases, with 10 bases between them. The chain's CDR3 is CAWSVVGAAFF. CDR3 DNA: TGTGCCTGGAGTGTAGTGGGGGCCGCTTTCTTT.

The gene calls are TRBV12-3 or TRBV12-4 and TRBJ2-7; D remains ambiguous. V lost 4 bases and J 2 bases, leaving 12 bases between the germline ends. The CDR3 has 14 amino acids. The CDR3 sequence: CASSYQTRTYEQYF. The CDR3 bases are TGTGCCAGCAGTTACCAGACCCGAACCTACGAGCAGTACTTC.

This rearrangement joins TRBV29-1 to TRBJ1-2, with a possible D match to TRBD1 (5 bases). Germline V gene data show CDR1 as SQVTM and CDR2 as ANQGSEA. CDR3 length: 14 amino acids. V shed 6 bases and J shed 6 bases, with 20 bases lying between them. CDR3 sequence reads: CSVARGGRTDGYTF. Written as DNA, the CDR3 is TGCAGCGTGGCACGCGGGGGAAGGACTGATGGCTACACCTTC.

The CDR3 coding sequence is TGCAGTGTTCAGAAAACGTGGGGCTACACCTTC. Amino acids: CSVQKTWGYTF. The V and J genes are TRBV20-1 and TRBJ1-2; D gene ambiguous. Trimming took 7 bases from V and 8 from J, leaving 14 bases between them. The CDR3 runs to 11 residues. Germline V gene sequence: CDR1 DFQATT, CDR2 SNEGSKA (reference sequence).

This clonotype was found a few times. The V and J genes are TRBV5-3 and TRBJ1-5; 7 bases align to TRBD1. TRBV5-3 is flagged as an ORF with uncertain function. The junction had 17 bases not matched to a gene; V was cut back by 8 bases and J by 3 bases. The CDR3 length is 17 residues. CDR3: CASSVNRGFFDNQPQHF. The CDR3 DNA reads TGTGCCAGCAGTGTCAACAGGGGTTTTTTCGACAATCAGCCCCAGCATTTT.

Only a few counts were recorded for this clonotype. The CDR3 loop reads CASRPQGFGRTEAFF. CDR3 bases: TGTGCCAGTAGGCCACAGGGTTTCGGGAGGACTGAAGCTTTCTTT. V is TRBV19 and J is TRBJ1-1; TRBD1 might be the D (6 bases). Germline V gene data show CDR1 as LNHDA and CDR2 as SQIVND (reference sequence). The V end lost 6 bases, the J end lost 5 bases, and 19 bases lay between the germline ends. The CDR3 loop spans 15 amino acids.

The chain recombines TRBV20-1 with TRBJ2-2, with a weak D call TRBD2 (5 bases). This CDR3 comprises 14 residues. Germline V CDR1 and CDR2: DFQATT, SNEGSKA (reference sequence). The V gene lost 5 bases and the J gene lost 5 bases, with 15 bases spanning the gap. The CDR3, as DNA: TGCAGTGCTTCGTCGATTACGGGGACCGGGGAGCTGTTTTTT. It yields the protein CSASSITGTGELFF.

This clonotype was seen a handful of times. The CDR3 coding sequence is TGTGCCACGAGGGGCCGCCTCGACCAGCCCCAGCATTTT. As protein: CATRGRLDQPQHF. This sequence joins TRBV24-1 and TRBJ1-5; D perhaps matches TRBD1 (5 bases). Trimming pared 10 bases from V and 7 bases from J, leaving 16 bases between. Germline values: CDR1 KGHDR, CDR2 SFDVKD. This CDR3 contains 13 residues.